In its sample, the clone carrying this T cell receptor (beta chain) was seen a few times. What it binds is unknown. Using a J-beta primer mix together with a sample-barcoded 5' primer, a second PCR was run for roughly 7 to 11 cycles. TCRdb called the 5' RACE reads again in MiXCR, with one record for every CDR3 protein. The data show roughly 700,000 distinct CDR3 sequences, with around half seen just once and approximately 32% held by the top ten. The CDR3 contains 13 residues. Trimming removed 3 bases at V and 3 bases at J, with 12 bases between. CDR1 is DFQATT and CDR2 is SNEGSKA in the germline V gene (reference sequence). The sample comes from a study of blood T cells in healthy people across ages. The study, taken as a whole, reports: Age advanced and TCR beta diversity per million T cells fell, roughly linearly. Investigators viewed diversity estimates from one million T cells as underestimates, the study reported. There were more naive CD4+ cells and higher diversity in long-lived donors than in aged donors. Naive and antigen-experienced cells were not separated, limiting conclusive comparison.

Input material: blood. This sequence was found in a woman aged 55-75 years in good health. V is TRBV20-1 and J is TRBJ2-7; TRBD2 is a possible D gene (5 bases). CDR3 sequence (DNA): TGCAGTGCTAGGAAAGAGGGAATCTACGAGCAGTACTTC. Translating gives CSARKEGIYEQYF.